The 28 T cell receptor beta chains below were found in one sample sequenced in a study of vaccination and CD4 T cells after COVID-19 (dated by TCRdb to the early 2020s). Taken with the paper, the label for treatment or condition translates to: approximately 11-day PBMC culture with coronavirus spike peptide pools or control peptides (ViraFEST assay). Antigen specificity for these receptors is unknown. The library was prepared using PCR. The sample was run on an Illumina iSeq 100. DNA from cultured CD4+ T cells was subjected to TCR sequencing with the Oncomine TCR Beta short-read assay at the Johns Hopkins FTIC core. TCRdb itself trimmed the public reads at Q25 with fastp, ran MiXCR and retained productive beta chains. For every CDR3 protein sequence, its rows merge into one entry that carries the most common genes and DNA. The sample contains some 12,000 distinct CDR3 sequences, roughly two fifths of them found a single time. Under 25% of the sample is taken by the ten largest.

The sequencing sample was made of CD4+ T cells from blood, cultured in vitro. These receptors were collected from a human donor who had recovered from COVID-19.

The rearrangement links TRBV6-1 to TRBJ2-1; 13 bases are shared with TRBD2. V lost 5 bases and J lost 8; bases outside the gene matches: 9. In germline, CDR1 is MNHNS, CDR2 SASEGT. CDR3 length: 16 residues. CDR3 region: CASSSRLAGGTYEQFF. In nucleotides, the CDR3 is TGTGCCAGCAGTAGCCGACTAGCGGGGGGTACCTATGAGCAGTTCTTC.

This clonotype was seen only once. The gene calls are TRBV19 and TRBJ2-1; TRBD2 is a possible D gene (7 bases). Germline assignment: CDR1 LNHDA and CDR2 SQIVND (reference sequence). The CDR3 sequence is 14 residues long. Trimming pared 4 bases from V and 5 bases from J, leaving 12 bases between. The CDR3 here is CASSTGGSNNEQFF. The CDR3 DNA follows: TGTGCCAGTAGTACGGGGGGCTCAAACAATGAGCAGTTCTTC.

The rearrangement joins TRBV20-1 to TRBJ2-2; D is tentatively TRBD1 or TRBD2 (5 bases each). The CDR3 spans 14 residues. The germline CDR1 and CDR2 sequences are DFQATT and SNEGSKA (reference sequence). Trimming pared 1 base from V and 5 bases from J, leaving 11 bases between. In nucleotides, the CDR3 is TGCAGTGCTAGAGGGGGGTCCTCGACCGGGGAGCTGTTTTTT. The encoded protein is CSARGGSSTGELFF.

On this clonotype: Compared with germline, one end of the junction differs, possibly owing to a read error. This rearrangement joins TRBV29-1 to TRBJ1-1, with 7 bases lining up with TRBD1. Germline V CDR1 and CDR2: SQVTM, ANQGSEA. This CDR3 contains 14 residues. The CDR3 bases are TGCAGCGTTGAAGTAGGGGGCCGAAACAATGAAGCTTTCTTT. This sequence encodes CSVEVGGRNNEAFF.

The rearrangement links TRBV7-2 to TRBJ1-6, with TRBD1 matching over 7 bases. Losses at the gene ends were 4 bases for V and 16 bases for J; bases not matched to a gene: 16. The CDR3 is 15 residues long. Germline CDR1 is SGHTA and CDR2 is FQGNSA. CDR3 in DNA: TGTGCCAGCAGCTCCCAAGGGACAGTCACCGGAATACTCCACTTT. This translates into CASSSQGTVTGILHF. Filled out from reference TRBV7-2 and TRBJ1-6, the complete variable domain reads GAGVSQSPSNKVTEKGKDVELRCDPISGHTALYWYRQSLGQGLEFLIYFQGNSAPDKSGLPSDRFSAERTGGSVSTLTIQRTQQEDSAVYLCASSSQGTVTGILHFGNGTRLTVT.

V usage is TRBV5-1 and J usage is TRBJ1-5; a possible D gene is TRBD1 (5 bases). The CDR3 runs 15 residues. With 0 bases removed from V and 5 bases from J, the gap between germline ends came to 12 bases. Germline CDR1 is SGHRS and CDR2 is YFSETQ. The CDR3: CASSLVPGMYQPQHF. CDR3 nucleotide sequence: TGCGCCAGCAGCTTGGTGCCAGGGATGTATCAGCCCCAGCATTTT.

This clonotype has just a few counts. The J gene is TRBJ2-2, the V gene TRBV7-9; D gene ambiguous. V lost 2 bases to trimming and J lost 8 bases, with 18 bases between them. Per germline, CDR1 SEHNR and CDR2 FQNEAQ (reference sequence). CDR3 length: 16 residues. The CDR3 reads CASSLKPRLSRGELFF. The CDR3 DNA reads TGTGCCAGCAGCTTAAAGCCGCGGCTAAGTCGGGGGGAGCTGTTTTTT.

This chain joins TRBV7-8 and TRBJ2-5; no clear D gene. Germline assignment: CDR1 SGHVS and CDR2 FQNEAQ. V lost 0 bases, J lost 5 bases, and 4 bases lay in between. The CDR3 length is 12 residues. The CDR3 DNA reads as TGTGCCAGCAGCTTAGCTAGCGAGACCCAGTACTTC. This sequence encodes CASSLASETQYF.

The DNA for the CDR3 is TGTGCCAGCAGTTCGCGAGGGGGGAGCTCCTATAATTCACCCCTCCACTTT. Protein: CASSSRGGSSYNSPLHF. The rearrangement uses TRBV28 and TRBJ1-6; D might be TRBD1 (6 bases). The V gene's germline CDR1 is MDHEN and CDR2 SYDVKM. CDR3 length equals 17 residues. The ends were cut back, 4 bases at V and 0 bases at J, with 13 bases in the middle.

The table lists this clonotype with a few counts. The chain uses TRBV6-1 and TRBJ1-5; possibly TRBD1 for D (5 bases). The V gene lost 4 bases and the J gene lost 4 bases, with 11 bases spanning the gap. CDR3 length: 14 residues. From germline, CDR1 is MNHNS and CDR2 SASEGT. The CDR3 protein is CASSGGSGNQPQHF. Written as DNA, the CDR3 is TGTGCCAGCAGTGGAGGTTCAGGGAATCAGCCCCAGCATTTT.

In its sample, this clonotype was seen a few times. The rearrangement joins TRBV11-3 to TRBJ2-3, with 10 bases matching TRBD1. Germline V gene lookup returns CDR1 SGHNT and CDR2 YENEEA. The CDR3 covers 16 residues. V shed 2 bases and J 3 bases; nucleotides not matched to a gene: 5. The CDR3 bases are TGTGCCAGCAGCTTAAGGCGGGACAGGGGTACAGATACGCAGTATTTT. It specifies CASSLRRDRGTDTQYF.

CDR3: CAWSVLGGSTLYGYTF. The CDR3 DNA follows: TGTGCCTGGAGTGTACTAGGGGGGTCGACCCTCTATGGCTACACCTTC. The rearrangement links TRBV30 to TRBJ1-2; D is perhaps TRBD1 (6 bases). V gave up 0 bases and J gave up 4 bases, with 18 bases separating them. Germline CDR1 is GTSNPN and CDR2 is SVGIG (reference sequence). There are 16 residues in the CDR3.

The rearrangement joins TRBV7-2 to TRBJ2-7; no reliable D call. Trimming removed 3 bases from V and 6 bases from J, with 18 bases in between. The CDR3 spans 15 residues. Germline assignment: CDR1 SGHTA and CDR2 FQGNSA. The CDR3 DNA follows: TGTGCCAGCAGCTTTCCGACCCGAAAACGGGCCGAGCAGTACTTC. This sequence encodes CASSFPTRKRAEQYF.

This rearrangement joins TRBV12-3 or TRBV12-4 to TRBJ2-2; 10 positions match TRBD2. J was trimmed by 6 bases and V by 1 base; bases with no gene match: 8. The CDR3 has 17 residues. DNA for the CDR3: TGTGCCAGCAGTTTAGGTGTAGCGGGGGGTCTATCCGGGGAGCTGTTTTTT. It translates to CASSLGVAGGLSGELFF.

This clonotype showed up just a few times. V gene TRBV20-1 combines with J gene TRBJ2-3; TRBD2 aligns across 14 bases. The CDR3 extends over 16 amino acids. With V trimmed by 6 bases and J by 1 base, 6 bases remained unmatched. Germline-derived CDR1 and CDR2 are DFQATT and SNEGSKA (reference sequence). The CDR3 DNA reads as TGCAGTGCGGCGACTAGCGGGGGGGCAGGCACAGATACGCAGTATTTT. Encoded protein: CSAATSGGAGTDTQYF.

The V and J genes are TRBV6-1 and TRBJ2-1; perhaps TRBD1 as D (6 bases). The ends were cut back, 1 base at V and 7 bases at J, with 14 bases in the middle. From germline, CDR1 is MNHNS and CDR2 SASEGT. This CDR3 is 15 amino acids long. CDR3 residues: CASSEVSPGQNEQFF. For the CDR3, the DNA is TGTGCCAGCAGTGAAGTTTCCCCCGGACAGAATGAGCAGTTCTTC.

The chain couples TRBV20-1 to TRBJ2-4; TRBD2 might be the D (6 bases). Germline V gene lookup returns CDR1 DFQATT and CDR2 SNEGSKA (reference sequence). V lost 8 bases and J 0 bases, leaving 14 bases between the germline ends. The CDR3 sequence is 14 residues long. This CDR3 is CSLAPGLAKNIQYF. In nucleotides, the CDR3 is TGCAGTCTGGCACCGGGACTAGCCAAAAACATTCAGTACTTC.

This clonotype was recorded a few times. The V and J genes are TRBV6-2 or TRBV6-3 and TRBJ2-7; either TRBD1 or TRBD2 may supply D (5 bases each). Trimming took 2 bases from V and 6 from J, leaving 8 bases between them. Germline lookup yields CDR1 MNHEY and CDR2 SVGEGT. There are 12 residues in the CDR3. The CDR3 nucleotides read TGTGCCAGCAGTTACGGGGGAACCGAGCAGTACTTC. Residues: CASSYGGTEQYF.

This clonotype is classed as medium-sized. The chain employs TRBV12-3 or TRBV12-4 and TRBJ1-2, with D tentatively TRBD1 (5 bases). The CDR3 has 15 residues. V lost 6 bases to trimming and J lost 5 bases, with 19 bases between them. The CDR3 DNA is TGTGCCAGCAGCCCGGGACGCGGATTTTTATATGGCTACACCTTC. It is translated as CASSPGRGFLYGYTF.

The chain uses TRBV20-1 and TRBJ2-3; D not resolved. The V end lost 4 bases, the J end lost 10 bases, and 18 bases lay between the germline ends. Per the germline V gene, CDR1 is DFQATT and CDR2 is SNEGSKA (reference sequence). The CDR3 covers 13 residues. The DNA of the CDR3 is TGCAGTGCTACCACCAACCAGTGGGTCCCGCAGTATTTT. It translates to CSATTNQWVPQYF.

The chain is built from TRBV6-5 and TRBJ1-5, with D hard to call. The CDR3 has 13 amino acids. Germline-derived CDR1 and CDR2 are MNHEY and SVGAGI. Between the trimmed V and J ends, which lost 2 bases and 6 bases, there was a span of 8 bases. CDR3 bases: TGTGCCAGCAGTTACGATGGGTTTCAGCCCCAGCATTTT. It specifies CASSYDGFQPQHF.

This clonotype appeared a single time. J is TRBJ2-7 and V is TRBV6-1, with D maybe TRBD2 (5 bases). The germline CDR1 and CDR2 sequences are MNHNS and SASEGT. The CDR3 totals 15 residues. V lost 8 bases and J 2 bases, leaving 19 bases between the germline ends. CDR3 protein: CASLRVQSATYEQYF. CDR3 nucleotide sequence: TGTGCCAGCCTGAGGGTCCAGTCTGCAACCTACGAGCAGTACTTC.

The rearrangement joins TRBV20-1 to TRBJ2-2, with 9 bases that match TRBD2. This CDR3 has 18 residues. Germline assignment: CDR1 DFQATT and CDR2 SNEGSKA (reference sequence). The V and J ends lost 4 bases and 5 bases, in that order; junction bases with no gene match: 17. DNA for the CDR3: TGCAGTGCTACCACCGGGACTAGCTTATTAGATCGGACCGGGGAGCTGTTTTTT. Its translation is CSATTGTSLLDRTGELFF.

The chain uses TRBV5-5 and TRBJ1-2; D is undetermined. The CDR3 consists of 13 residues. The germline V gene encodes CDR1 SGHKS and CDR2 YYEKEE (reference sequence). V was clipped by 1 base and J by 7 bases, with 11 bases between them. This CDR3 reads CASSLFGEGGYTF. CDR3 nucleotide sequence: TGTGCCAGCAGCTTGTTCGGGGAGGGTGGCTACACCTTC.

The V gene is TRBV6-2 or TRBV6-3, the J gene TRBJ2-1, with 8 bases that match TRBD1. Trimming took 6 bases from V and 7 from J; bases not matched to a gene: 11. Germline V CDR1 and CDR2: MNHEY, SVGEGT. The CDR3 is made up of 15 amino acids. CDR3 residues: CASRGATGAMNEQFF. The CDR3 coding sequence is TGTGCCAGCAGGGGCGCGACAGGGGCAATGAATGAGCAGTTCTTC.

CDR3 in amino acids: CASSSATSNYGYTF. The CDR3 nucleotides read TGTGCCAGCAGTTCTGCGACATCTAACTATGGCTACACCTTC. The rearrangement joins TRBV27 to TRBJ1-2; D is ambiguous. The ends were cut back, 4 bases at V and 0 bases at J, with 9 bases in the middle. The CDR3 contains 14 residues. Per germline, CDR1 MNHEY and CDR2 SMNVEV (reference sequence).

V is TRBV3-1 and J is TRBJ1-1, with 8 bases aligning to TRBD1. CDR1 and CDR2 from the germline V gene are LGHDT and YNNKEL (reference sequence). J gave up 2 bases and V 4 bases, and 6 bases lay outside the gene matches. This CDR3 contains 15 residues. This CDR3 is CASSPRQGANTEAFF. In DNA form, the CDR3 reads TGTGCCAGCAGCCCGCGGCAGGGGGCTAACACTGAAGCTTTCTTT.

The chain recombines TRBV11-1 with TRBJ2-1; tentatively, D is TRBD1 (7 bases). This CDR3 comprises 14 residues. Germline CDR1 is SGHAT and CDR2 is FQDESV (reference sequence). V lost 6 bases to trimming and J lost 4 bases, with 13 bases between them. The CDR3 nucleotides are TGTGCCAGCAGGACAGGGAGGAAATACAATGAGCAGTTCTTC. It codes for CASRTGRKYNEQFF.